These 21 T cell receptor beta chains share one sample of origin, sequenced in a study of blood T cell repertoires in COVID-19. Produced via immunoSEQ multiplex PCR; TCRdb's table is partial and in-frame only. Of about 240,000 clones in the sample, approximately 85% were seen once. The sequencing sample was made of peripheral blood. The receptors were gathered from a woman aged 60-70 years with active or convalescent COVID-19.

V and J are TRBV27 and TRBJ2-7; the match to TRBD1 covers 7 bases. Losses at the gene ends were 8 bases for V and 1 base for J; bases not matched to a gene: 5. The CDR3 consists of 13 residues. CDR1 and CDR2 from the germline V gene are MNHEY and SMNVEV (reference sequence). The CDR3 is CASFDRESYEQYF. Written as DNA, the CDR3 is TGTGCCAGCTTCGACAGGGAATCCTACGAGCAGTACTTC.

This chain connects TRBV7-2 to TRBJ1-1; 9 bases are a match to TRBD1. The junction had 8 bases not matched to a gene; V was cut back by 5 bases and J by 7 bases. This CDR3 contains 14 residues. Germline V gene sequence: CDR1 SGHTA, CDR2 FQGNSA. Written as DNA, the CDR3 is TGTGCCAGCAGCCAATCGGGACAGGGCCTTGAAGCTTTCTTT. Translation: CASSQSGQGLEAFF. The variable domain in full, completed from reference TRBV7-2 and TRBJ1-1, reads GAGVSQSPSNKVTEKGKDVELRCDPISGHTALYWYRQSLGQGLEFLIYFQGNSAPDKSGLPSDRFSAERTGGSVSTLTIQRTQQEDSAVYLCASSQSGQGLEAFFGQGTRLTVV.

The chain combines TRBV3-1 (or the pseudogene TRBV3-2) with TRBJ1-3; 11 positions match TRBD1. Trimming took 4 bases from V and 4 from J; bases not matched to a gene: 6. Germline CDR1 reads LGHDT; CDR2 reads YNNKEL (reference sequence). The CDR3 contains 16 residues. CDR3 protein: CASSPGQGASGNTIYF. For the CDR3, the DNA is TGTGCCAGCAGCCCCGGACAGGGGGCAAGCGGAAACACCATATATTTT.

The genes are TRBV3-1 (or the pseudogene TRBV3-2) and TRBJ1-2, with 9 bases that match TRBD1. This CDR3 has 14 amino acids. The trim removed 4 bases at V and 7 bases at J, leaving 7 bases unmatched. Germline V lookup: CDR1 LGHDT, CDR2 YNNKEL (reference sequence). The CDR3 coding sequence is TGTGCCAGCAGCCTCTCACAGGGGGCGAGTGGCTACACCTTC. It codes for CASSLSQGASGYTF.

The rearrangement uses TRBV6-5 and TRBJ2-1; tentative D call: TRBD2 (6 bases). CDR1 and CDR2 from the germline V gene are MNHEY and SVGAGI. The CDR3 covers 15 residues. V lost 2 bases, J lost 4 bases, and 12 bases lay in between. The chain's CDR3 is CASSYVLASYNEQFF. In nucleotides, the CDR3 is TGTGCCAGCAGTTACGTCCTAGCGTCGTACAATGAGCAGTTCTTC.

The chain joins TRBV7-2 to TRBJ1-5; D possibly corresponds to TRBD1 (6 bases). CDR3 length: 16 residues. The germline gives CDR1 SGHTA, CDR2 FQGNSA. Trimming left V 4 bases short and J 3 bases short, with 16 bases between. CDR3 sequence (DNA): TGTGCCAGCAGCTCCCAGGGGCCCGCGACCAATCAGCCCCAGCATTTT. It translates to CASSSQGPATNQPQHF.

This clone showed up just once. The chain couples TRBV19 to TRBJ2-2; the D gene is possibly TRBD2 (6 bases). From germline, CDR1 is LNHDA and CDR2 SQIVND (reference sequence). Trimming took 7 bases from V and 1 from J, leaving 10 bases between them. The CDR3 runs 14 residues. The CDR3 nucleotides are TGTGCCAGTAAACCGGGGGTGAACACCGGGGAGCTGTTTTTT. This codes for CASKPGVNTGELFF.

This chain uses TRBV4-2 with TRBJ2-5, with D tentatively TRBD2 (7 bases). Trimming took 0 bases from V and 5 from J, leaving 16 bases between them. The CDR3 is 16 amino acids. Germline-derived CDR1 and CDR2 are LGHNA and YNFKEQ. This chain's CDR3 is CASSQDRGGARETQYF. The CDR3 DNA reads as TGTGCCAGCAGCCAAGATCGTGGGGGGGCGCGGGAGACCCAGTACTTC.

The chain carries TRBV10-3 and TRBJ2-7; the match to TRBD2 covers 7 bases. In germline, CDR1 is ENHRY, CDR2 SYGVKD. The CDR3 extends over 15 amino acids. J gave up 4 bases and V 4 bases, and 10 bases lay outside the gene matches. CDR3 in DNA: TGTGCCATCAGTGGGGCCCGGGAAGCGGGGTACGAGCAGTACTTC. It yields the protein CAISGAREAGYEQYF.

This sequence joins TRBV11-2 and TRBJ2-2; 7 bases fit TRBD2. Unmatched junction bases numbered 1, after V lost 1 base and J lost 2 bases. This CDR3 has 15 amino acids. The germline CDR1 and CDR2 sequences are SGHAT and FQNNGV. Here the CDR3 DNA reads TGTGCCAGCAGCTTAGGCGGGGGTAACACCGGGGAGCTGTTTTTT. This encodes CASSLGGGNTGELFF.

The genes are TRBV5-5 and TRBJ1-4; D is uncertain. V was clipped by 2 bases and J by 8 bases, with 10 bases between them. The CDR3 is 13 residues long. Germline V CDR1 and CDR2: SGHKS, YYEKEE (reference sequence). CDR3 DNA: TGTGCCAGCAGCTTATCTGGGCCCGAAAAACTGTTTTTT. This encodes CASSLSGPEKLFF.

V usage is TRBV15 and J usage is TRBJ2-3; TRBD2 agrees at 11 bases. Trimming cost V 2 bases and J 1 base; bases outside gene matches: 5. The V gene's germline CDR1 is LNHNV and CDR2 YYDKDF (reference sequence). The CDR3 runs 17 residues. Here the CDR3 reads CATSRRMGLAGTDTQYF. CDR3 DNA: TGTGCCACCAGCAGACGTATGGGACTAGCGGGCACAGATACGCAGTATTTT.

CDR3 sequence reads: CASSLVQGARYEQYF. The DNA of the CDR3 is TGTGCCAGCAGCTTAGTTCAGGGGGCTCGGTACGAGCAGTACTTC. This chain joins TRBV7-8 and TRBJ2-7; TRBD1 agrees at 8 bases. This CDR3 region has 15 residues. V was pared by 1 base and J by 4 bases, with 6 bases of the junction left unmatched. Germline lookup yields CDR1 SGHVS and CDR2 FQNEAQ.

The V gene is TRBV20-1, the J gene TRBJ2-1, with 12 bases identical to TRBD2. J gave up 0 bases and V 3 bases, and 12 bases lay outside the gene matches. The CDR3 totals 19 residues. Germline values: CDR1 DFQATT, CDR2 SNEGSKA (reference sequence). The CDR3: CSASSSGGGPAYSYNEQFF. CDR3 sequence (DNA): TGCAGTGCTAGTTCTAGCGGGGGGGGACCTGCATACTCCTACAATGAGCAGTTCTTC.

This chain joins TRBV29-1 and TRBJ1-5; D gene uncertain. The germline gives CDR1 SQVTM, CDR2 ANQGSEA. CDR3 length equals 14 residues. V shed 7 bases and J shed 2 bases, with 15 bases lying between them. CDR3 residues: CSAGWAFGNQPQHF. The CDR3 region has the DNA TGCAGCGCAGGATGGGCTTTCGGCAATCAGCCCCAGCATTTT.

This clone has just a few counts. The chain employs TRBV9 and TRBJ1-2, with a weak D call TRBD1 (5 bases). The CDR3 has 13 amino acids. V was clipped by 7 bases and J by 1 base, with 11 bases between them. From germline, CDR1 is SGDLS and CDR2 YYNGEE. CDR3 sequence reads: CASGRGGNYGYTF. CDR3 coding DNA: TGTGCCAGCGGACGGGGGGGTAACTATGGCTACACCTTC.

The CDR3 sequence is CASSQSRQGARLIGNTIYF. The CDR3 coding sequence is TGCGCCAGCAGTCAATCGAGACAGGGGGCCCGTCTTATAGGAAACACCATATATTTT. The chain has TRBV23-1 and TRBJ1-3; TRBD1 aligns across 10 bases. TRBV23-1 is marked as an open reading frame, function uncertain. The CDR3 runs to 19 residues. V lost 0 bases, J lost 4 bases, and 12 bases stayed unmatched.

The genes are TRBV27 and TRBJ1-2, with 8 bases fitting TRBD1. CDR1 and CDR2 (germline): MNHEY, SMNVEV (reference sequence). The junction had 12 bases not matched to a gene; V was cut back by 1 base and J by 2 bases. This CDR3 is built from 18 residues. The CDR3: CASSLFTGTGPINYGYTF. As DNA, the CDR3 is TGTGCCAGCAGTTTATTCACCGGGACAGGTCCTATAAACTATGGCTACACCTTC.

The J gene is TRBJ1-1, the V gene TRBV5-1; possible D gene TRBD1, 5 bases. The germline V gene has CDR1 SGHRS and CDR2 YFSETQ. The length of the CDR3 is 14 residues. Trimming removed 2 bases at V and 4 bases at J, with 12 bases between. The CDR3 here is CASSFSGLGTEAFF. CDR3 bases: TGCGCCAGCAGCTTCTCAGGGCTAGGCACTGAAGCTTTCTTT.

Only a few counts were recorded for this clone. The J gene is TRBJ2-6, the V gene TRBV9; D is ambiguous. There are 14 residues in the CDR3. Per the germline V gene, CDR1 is SGDLS and CDR2 is YYNGEE. V dropped 3 bases and J dropped 0 bases, with 4 bases sitting between them. The CDR3 protein is CASSAVSGANVLTF. The CDR3 DNA sequence: TGTGCCAGCAGCGCGGTCTCTGGGGCCAACGTCCTGACTTTC.

This clone came up a few times. V and J are TRBV27 and TRBJ2-2; 8 nucleotides align to TRBD1. J lost 3 bases, V lost 4 bases, and 1 base had no gene match. Germline V lookup: CDR1 MNHEY, CDR2 SMNVEV (reference sequence). This CDR3 is built from 14 residues. CDR3 amino acids: CASSYRGDTGELFF. DNA of the CDR3: TGTGCCAGCAGTTACAGGGGGGACACCGGGGAGCTGTTTTTT.